The clone carrying this TCR beta chain was picked up many times. Its antigen remains unidentified. These data belong to a study of blood T cells in healthy people across ages. Study results and limitations: The donors' CMV status was not determined, possibly confounding changes in expanded clonotypes.

Together with a sample-barcoded 5' primer, a J-beta primer mix was included in a second PCR lasting 7 to 11 cycles. From the 5' RACE reads, TCRdb called clonotypes with MiXCR, one entry per CDR3 protein. Of hundreds of thousands of distinct CDR3 sequences listed, around 31% were seen once; the top ten hold roughly 14%. The germline CDR1 and CDR2 sequences are SGHRS and YFSETQ. The germline V and J ends were trimmed by 0 bases and 0 bases, with 9 bases remaining between them. CDR3 length: 15 residues. Samples had at least 7 million PBMCs isolated from them. Sequencing used blood. The chain is built from TRBV5-1 and TRBJ2-5; the D is unclear. The sequence was obtained from a woman older than 75 in good health. Written as DNA, the CDR3 is TGCGCCAGCAGCTTGGGCCCGACGTACCAAGAGACCCAGTACTTC. This translates into CASSLGPTYQETQYF.